A single sample is the source of the 7 T cell receptor beta chains below, sequenced in a study of beta chain features in type 1 diabetes. The investigators reverse transcribed all of the isolated RNA, so they sequenced expressed TCRB transcripts. Assay: immunoSEQ multiplex PCR; the TCRdb copy retains only in-frame clones and omits some. The sample holds 310,000 or so clones; approximately 8% are singletons and the top ten take 0.44%. The sequenced sample was central memory CD4+ T cells from blood. These receptors came from a woman aged 18 to 35 in good health.

This clone came up a few times. This sequence joins TRBV7-3 and TRBJ1-1; 9 bases agree with TRBD1. The V segment lost 5 bases and the J segment 7 bases; nucleotides outside the gene matches: 5. The CDR3 is 13 residues long. The germline CDR1 and CDR2 sequences are SGHTA and FQGTGA. DNA for the CDR3: TGTGCCAGCAGCCCGGGACAGGGCTATGAAGCTTTCTTT. As protein: CASSPGQGYEAFF.

The chain employs TRBV5-8 and TRBJ2-3, with 13 bases fitting TRBD2. CDR3 length equals 19 residues. V lost 1 base, J lost 4 bases, and 12 bases stayed unmatched. Germline V lookup: CDR1 SGHTS, CDR2 YDEGEE. In nucleotides, the CDR3 is TGTGCCAGCAGCTTGTTGGTTGGACTAGCGGGAGCGGAGTCAGATACGCAGTATTTT. Protein: CASSLLVGLAGAESDTQYF.

This clone was seen a handful of times. The sample holds other DNA sequences that translate to the same CDR3. V and J are TRBV6-5 and TRBJ2-3; D is ambiguous. CDR1 is MNHEY and CDR2 is SVGAGI in the germline V gene. V lost 0 bases and J 1 base, leaving 5 bases between the germline ends. The CDR3 covers 14 residues. This CDR3 reads CASSYSYGTDTQYF. Written as DNA, the CDR3 is TGTGCCAGCAGTTACTCCTATGGCACAGATACGCAGTATTTT.

The V gene is TRBV20-1, the J gene TRBJ1-2; TRBD1 is a possible D gene (5 bases). CDR3 length: 11 residues. Germline values: CDR1 DFQATT, CDR2 SNEGSKA (reference sequence). CDR3 nucleotide sequence: TGCATCACCGGGACCAACTATGGCTACACCTTC. Protein product: CITGTNYGYTF.

This clone turned up a few times. This chain uses TRBV5-1 with TRBJ2-3, with D perhaps TRBD2 (6 bases). Per germline, CDR1 SGHRS and CDR2 YFSETQ. The CDR3 covers 15 residues. The V and J ends lost 4 bases and 5 bases respectively, with 17 bases between them. CDR3 in amino acids: CASSRGSEVKDTQYF. DNA for the CDR3: TGCGCCAGCAGCCGGGGGAGTGAGGTTAAAGATACGCAGTATTTT.

This clone has more than one count but fewer than ten. The chain joins TRBV28 to TRBJ1-5, with D unresolved. Germline CDR1 MDHEN, CDR2 SYDVKM. The germline V and J ends were trimmed by 5 bases and 0 bases, with 11 bases remaining between them. The CDR3 consists of 15 residues. The CDR3 nucleotides read TGTGCCAGCAGTACCTACGGTGATAGCAATCAGCCCCAGCATTTT. It codes for CASSTYGDSNQPQHF.

A remark on this clone: With a much larger clone just one base away, this may be a read error. The rearrangement uses TRBV7-8 and TRBJ1-1; D may be TRBD1 (5 bases). The CDR3 is 14 amino acids. Germline CDR1 is SGHVS and CDR2 is FQNEAQ. V was cut by 5 bases and J by 1 base, with 11 bases left in between. CDR3 sequence: CASSPGTANTEAFF. The CDR3 region has the DNA TGTGCCAGCAGCCCGGGGACGGCGAACACTGAAGCTTTCTTT. Filled out from reference TRBV7-8 and TRBJ1-1, the complete variable domain reads GAGVSQSPRYKVAKRGQDVALRCDPISGHVSLFWYQQALGQGPEFLTYFQNEAQLDKSGLPSDRFFAERPEGSVSTLKIQRTQQEDSAVYLCASSPGTANTEAFFGQGTRLTVV.